The rows below give T cell receptor beta chains drawn from one sample of a study of OX40 agonist ivuxolimab in advanced cancers. Data came from immunoSEQ multiplex PCR; TCRdb stores just in-frame clones and leaves some out. Counted here are tens of thousands of clones, around 83% occurring once; the ten biggest clones make up approximately 3.5%. The sample was CD4+ or CD8+ T cells sorted from blood, taken in a trial of the OX40 agonist ivuxolimab. Every receptor here comes from an adult with an advanced solid tumor such as melanoma, head and neck, liver or kidney cancer. The CDR3 runs from the conserved cysteine through the conserved F or W. A D gene is named only where the DNA matches it firmly. The size entry is marked missing in some rows and otherwise reads once, few, many or a size class.

TRBD2	once	TRBJ2-5	TRBV7-7	TGTGCTAGCAGCTTCCGGGGGGGCGGAGAGACCCAGTACTTC	CASSFRGGGETQYF
NA	NA	TRBJ1-4	TRBV7-9	TGTGCCAGCAGCTCCCCCGTCGGGTTAGCTAATGAAAAACTGTTTTTT	CASSSPVGLANEKLFF
NA	NA	TRBJ2-3	TRBV15	TGTGCCACCAGGGGCATAAGCACAGATACGCAGTATTTT	CATRGISTDTQYF
TRBD1	NA	TRBJ2-5	TRBV11-2	TGTGCCAGCAGCCTCGACAGGGAAGAGACCCAGTACTTC	CASSLDREETQYF
NA	NA	TRBJ2-3	TRBV7-3	TGTGCCAGCAGCAGAAACGGCGAGGCAGATACGCAGTATTTT	CASSRNGEADTQYF
NA	once	TRBJ2-1	TRBV30	TGTGCCTGGAGTGTTGGCAGACCCTACAATGAGCAGTTCTTC	CAWSVGRPYNEQFF
TRBD1	NA	TRBJ2-7	TRBV27	TGTGCCAGCAGGCCGGGACAGGGTCTCTACGAGCAGTACTTC	CASRPGQGLYEQYF
NA	NA	TRBJ2-7	TRBV30	TGTGCCTGGATTCGGGGGCCCAGCTCCTACGAGCAGTACTTC	CAWIRGPSSYEQYF
NA	once	TRBJ2-7	TRBV30	TGTGCCTGGAGTGTATCCGGGACCGAGCAGTACTTC	CAWSVSGTEQYF
TRBD1	NA	TRBJ2-2	TRBV2	TGTGCCAGCAGCTGGTTTCAGGGGGAAGTCGGGGAGCTGTTTTTT	CASSWFQGEVGELFF
NA	NA	TRBJ1-3	TRBV19	TGTGCCAGTAGTATATCCGGGTTCAATGGAAACACCATATATTTT	CASSISGFNGNTIYF
NA	NA	TRBJ2-3	TRBV4-2	TGTGCCAGCAGCCGTTGGGACAAGGGGGGCCTGAGTGAGGCAGATACGCAGTATTTT	CASSRWDKGGLSEADTQYF